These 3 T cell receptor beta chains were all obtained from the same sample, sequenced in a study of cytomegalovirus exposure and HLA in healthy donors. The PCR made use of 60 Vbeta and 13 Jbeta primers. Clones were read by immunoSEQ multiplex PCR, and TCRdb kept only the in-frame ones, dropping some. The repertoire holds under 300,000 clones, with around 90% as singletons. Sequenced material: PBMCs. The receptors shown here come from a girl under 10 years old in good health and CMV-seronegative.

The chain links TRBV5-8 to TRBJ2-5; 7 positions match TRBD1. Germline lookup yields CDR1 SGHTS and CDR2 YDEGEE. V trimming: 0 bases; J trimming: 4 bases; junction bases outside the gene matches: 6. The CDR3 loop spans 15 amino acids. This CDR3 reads CASSLDRGQGETQYF. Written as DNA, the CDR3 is TGTGCCAGCAGCTTGGATAGGGGGCAAGGAGAGACCCAGTACTTC.

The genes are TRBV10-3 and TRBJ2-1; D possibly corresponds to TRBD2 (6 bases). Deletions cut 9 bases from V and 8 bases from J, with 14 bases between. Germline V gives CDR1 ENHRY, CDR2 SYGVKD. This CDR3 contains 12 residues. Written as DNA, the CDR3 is TGTGCCATGGGTGACGGGGGACATGAGCAGTTCTTC. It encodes CAMGDGGHEQFF.

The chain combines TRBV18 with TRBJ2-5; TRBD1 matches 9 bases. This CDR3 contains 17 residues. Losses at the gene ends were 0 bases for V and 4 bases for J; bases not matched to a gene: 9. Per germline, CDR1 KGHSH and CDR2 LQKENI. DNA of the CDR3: TGTGCCAGCTCACCACCCTGGGACAGGGAAGATCGAGAGACCCAGTACTTC. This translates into CASSPPWDREDRETQYF.